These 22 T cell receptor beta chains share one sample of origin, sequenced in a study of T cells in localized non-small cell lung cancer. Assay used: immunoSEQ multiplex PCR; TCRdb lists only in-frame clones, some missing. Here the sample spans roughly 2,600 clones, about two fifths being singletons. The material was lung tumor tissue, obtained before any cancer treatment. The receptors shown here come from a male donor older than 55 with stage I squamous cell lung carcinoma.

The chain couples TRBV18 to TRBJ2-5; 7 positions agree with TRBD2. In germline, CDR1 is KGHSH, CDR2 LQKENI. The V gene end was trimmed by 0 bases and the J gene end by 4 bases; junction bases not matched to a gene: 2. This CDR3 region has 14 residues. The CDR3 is CASSPPGGRETQYF. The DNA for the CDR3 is TGTGCCAGCTCACCACCGGGAGGGCGAGAGACCCAGTACTTC.

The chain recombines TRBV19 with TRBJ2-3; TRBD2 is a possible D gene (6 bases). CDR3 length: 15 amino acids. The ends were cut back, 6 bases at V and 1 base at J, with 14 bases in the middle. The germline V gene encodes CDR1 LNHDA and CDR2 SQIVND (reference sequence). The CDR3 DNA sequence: TGTGCCAGTAGCAAATTGGGGACTGGCACAGATACGCAGTATTTT. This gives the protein CASSKLGTGTDTQYF. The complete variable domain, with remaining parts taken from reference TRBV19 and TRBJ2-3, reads DGGITQSPKYLFRKEGQNVTLSCEQNLNHDAMYWYRQDPGQGLRLIYYSQIVNDFQKGDIAEGYSVSREKKESFPLTVTSAQKNPTAFYLCASSKLGTGTDTQYFGPGTRLTVL.

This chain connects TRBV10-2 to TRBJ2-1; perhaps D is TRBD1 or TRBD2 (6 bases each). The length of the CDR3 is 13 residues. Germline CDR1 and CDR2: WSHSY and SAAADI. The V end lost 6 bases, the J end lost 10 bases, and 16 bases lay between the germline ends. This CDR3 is CASRGLAQGEQFF. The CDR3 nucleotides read TGCGCCAGCAGGGGCCTAGCGCAGGGGGAGCAGTTCTTC.

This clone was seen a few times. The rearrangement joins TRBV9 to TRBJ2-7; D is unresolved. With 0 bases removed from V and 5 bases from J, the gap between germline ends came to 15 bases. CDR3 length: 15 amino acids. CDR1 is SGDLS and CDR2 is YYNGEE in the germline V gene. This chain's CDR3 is CASSVGTTKGHEQYF. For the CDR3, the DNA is TGTGCCAGCAGCGTAGGGACCACAAAGGGCCACGAGCAGTACTTC.

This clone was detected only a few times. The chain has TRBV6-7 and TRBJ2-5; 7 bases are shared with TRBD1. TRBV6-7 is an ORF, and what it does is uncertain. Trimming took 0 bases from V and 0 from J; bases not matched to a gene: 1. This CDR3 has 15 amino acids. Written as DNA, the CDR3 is TGTGCCAGCAGTTACTCGGACAGGTACCAAGAGACCCAGTACTTC. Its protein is CASSYSDRYQETQYF.

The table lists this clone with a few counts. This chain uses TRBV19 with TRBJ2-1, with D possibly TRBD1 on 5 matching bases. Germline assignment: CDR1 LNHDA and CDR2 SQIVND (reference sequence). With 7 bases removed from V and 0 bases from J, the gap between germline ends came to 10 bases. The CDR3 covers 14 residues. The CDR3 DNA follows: TGTGCCAGTACAACAGGACGCTCCTACAATGAGCAGTTCTTC. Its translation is CASTTGRSYNEQFF.

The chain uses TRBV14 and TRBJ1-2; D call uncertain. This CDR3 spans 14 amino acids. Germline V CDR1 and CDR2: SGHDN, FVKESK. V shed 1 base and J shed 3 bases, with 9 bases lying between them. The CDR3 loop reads CASSQARSDYGYTF. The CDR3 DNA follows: TGTGCCAGCAGCCAAGCACGGTCAGACTATGGCTACACCTTC.

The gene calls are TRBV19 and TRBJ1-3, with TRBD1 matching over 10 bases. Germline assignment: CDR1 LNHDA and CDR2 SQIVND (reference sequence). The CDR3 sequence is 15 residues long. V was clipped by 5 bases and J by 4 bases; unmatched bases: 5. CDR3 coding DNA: TGTGCCAGTAGTGCCGGGACAGGGGCAGGAAACACCATATATTTT. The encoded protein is CASSAGTGAGNTIYF.

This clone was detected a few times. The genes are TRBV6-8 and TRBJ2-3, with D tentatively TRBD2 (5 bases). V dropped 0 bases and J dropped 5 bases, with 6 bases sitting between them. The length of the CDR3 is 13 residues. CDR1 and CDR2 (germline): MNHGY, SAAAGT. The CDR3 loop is CASSYSGVDTQYF. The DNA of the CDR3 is TGTGCCAGCAGTTACTCCGGGGTAGATACGCAGTATTTT.

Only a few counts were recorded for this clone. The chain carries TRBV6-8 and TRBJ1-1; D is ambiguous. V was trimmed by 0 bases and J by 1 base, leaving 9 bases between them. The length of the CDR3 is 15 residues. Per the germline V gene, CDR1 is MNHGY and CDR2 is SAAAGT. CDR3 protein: CASSYSPVRNTEAFF. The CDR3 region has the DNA TGTGCCAGCAGTTACTCGCCGGTTAGGAACACTGAAGCTTTCTTT.

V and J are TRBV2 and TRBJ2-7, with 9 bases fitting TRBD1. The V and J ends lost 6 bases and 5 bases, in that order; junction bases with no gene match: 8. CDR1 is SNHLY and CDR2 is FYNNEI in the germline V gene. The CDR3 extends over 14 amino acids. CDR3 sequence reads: CASRPGQGFDEQYF. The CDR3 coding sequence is TGTGCCAGCAGACCGGGACAGGGTTTCGACGAGCAGTACTTC.

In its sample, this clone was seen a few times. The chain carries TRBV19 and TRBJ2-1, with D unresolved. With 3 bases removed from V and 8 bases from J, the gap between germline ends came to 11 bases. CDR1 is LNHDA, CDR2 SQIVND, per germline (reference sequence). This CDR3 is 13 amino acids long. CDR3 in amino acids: CASSIARGDEQFF. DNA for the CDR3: TGTGCCAGTAGTATCGCTCGAGGTGATGAGCAGTTCTTC.

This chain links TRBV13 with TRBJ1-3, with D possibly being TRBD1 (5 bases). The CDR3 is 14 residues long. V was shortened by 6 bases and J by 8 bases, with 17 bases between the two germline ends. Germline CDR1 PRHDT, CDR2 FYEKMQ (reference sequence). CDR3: CASSLSGGTDTIYF. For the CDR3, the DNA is TGTGCCAGCAGTTTATCCGGGGGAACGGACACCATATATTTT.

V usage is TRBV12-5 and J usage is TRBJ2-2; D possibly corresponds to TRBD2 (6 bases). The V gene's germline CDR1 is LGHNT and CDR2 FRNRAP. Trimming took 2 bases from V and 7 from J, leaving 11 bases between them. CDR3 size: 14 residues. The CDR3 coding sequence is TGTGCTAGTGGTTTGAGCGGGTGGGACGGGGAGCTGTTTTTT. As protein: CASGLSGWDGELFF.

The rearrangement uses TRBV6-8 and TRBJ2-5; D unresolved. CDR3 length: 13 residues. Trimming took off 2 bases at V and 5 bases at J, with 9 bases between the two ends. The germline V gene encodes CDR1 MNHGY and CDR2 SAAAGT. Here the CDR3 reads CASSYGSLETQYF. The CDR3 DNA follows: TGTGCCAGCAGTTACGGAAGTTTGGAGACCCAGTACTTC.

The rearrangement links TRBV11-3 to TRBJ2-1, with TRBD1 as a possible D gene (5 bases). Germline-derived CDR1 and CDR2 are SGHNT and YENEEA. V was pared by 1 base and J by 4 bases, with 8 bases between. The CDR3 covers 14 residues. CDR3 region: CASSLGGGYNEQFF. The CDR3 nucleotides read TGTGCCAGCAGCTTAGGGGGCGGATACAATGAGCAGTTCTTC.

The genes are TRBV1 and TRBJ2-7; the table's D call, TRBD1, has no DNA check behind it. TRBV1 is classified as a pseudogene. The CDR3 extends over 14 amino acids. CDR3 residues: CASSQRTGGYEQYF. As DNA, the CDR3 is TGCGCCAGCAGCCAAAGGACAGGGGGGTACGAGCAGTACTTC.

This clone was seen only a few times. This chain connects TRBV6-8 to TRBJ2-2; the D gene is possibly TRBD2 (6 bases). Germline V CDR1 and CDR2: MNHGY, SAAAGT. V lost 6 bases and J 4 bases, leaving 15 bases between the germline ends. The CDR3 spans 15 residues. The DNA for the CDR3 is TGTGCCAGCAGACGTACCGGGGAGGCCACCGGGGAGCTGTTTTTT. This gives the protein CASRRTGEATGELFF.

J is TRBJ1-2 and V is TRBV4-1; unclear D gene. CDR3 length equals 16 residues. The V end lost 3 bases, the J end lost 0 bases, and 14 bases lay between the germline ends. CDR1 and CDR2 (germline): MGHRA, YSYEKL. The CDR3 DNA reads TGCGCCAGCAGCCACCCAGGCCGGGGAGCTAACTATGGCTACACCTTC. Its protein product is CASSHPGRGANYGYTF.

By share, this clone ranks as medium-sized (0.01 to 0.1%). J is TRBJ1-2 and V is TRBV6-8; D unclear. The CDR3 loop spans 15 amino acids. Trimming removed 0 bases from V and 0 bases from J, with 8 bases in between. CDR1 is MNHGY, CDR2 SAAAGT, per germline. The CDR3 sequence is CASSYSETTNYGYTF. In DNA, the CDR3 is TGTGCCAGCAGTTACTCGGAGACAACTAACTATGGCTACACCTTC.

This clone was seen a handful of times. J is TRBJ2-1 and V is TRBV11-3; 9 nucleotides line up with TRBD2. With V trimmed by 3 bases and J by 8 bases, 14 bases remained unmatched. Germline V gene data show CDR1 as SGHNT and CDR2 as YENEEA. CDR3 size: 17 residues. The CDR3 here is CASSLDGREGSQDEQFF. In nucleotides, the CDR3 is TGTGCCAGCAGCTTGGACGGGCGGGAGGGGAGCCAGGATGAGCAGTTCTTC.

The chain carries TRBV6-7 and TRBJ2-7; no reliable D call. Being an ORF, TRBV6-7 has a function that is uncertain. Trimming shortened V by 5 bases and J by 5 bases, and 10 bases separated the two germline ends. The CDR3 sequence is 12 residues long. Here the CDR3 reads CASSLLINEQYF. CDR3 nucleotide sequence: TGTGCCAGCAGTCTACTGATCAACGAGCAGTACTTC.